The 25 T cell receptor beta chains in this list originate from one sample, sequenced in a study of CD8+ T cells in alopecia areata. As for treatment: oral pan-JAK inhibitor, 5-10 mg twice daily. The authors extracted RNA and reverse transcribed it into cDNA as the sequencing template. Clones were read by immunoSEQ multiplex PCR, and TCRdb kept only the in-frame ones, dropping some. The data show 200,000 to 250,000 clones, approximately 38% seen once. The material sequenced was CD4+ T cells sorted from blood, taken around week 31, from a patient treated with tofacitinib. The source of these receptors is a human donor with alopecia areata.

The V gene is TRBV7-9, the J gene TRBJ1-2; D is unresolved. Germline V CDR1 and CDR2: SEHNR, FQNEAQ (reference sequence). Deletions cut 1 base from V and 8 bases from J, with 11 bases between. The CDR3 is made up of 13 amino acids. In nucleotides, the CDR3 is TGTGCCAGCAGCTTAGTAGAGATTCACGGCTACACCTTC. Its translation: CASSLVEIHGYTF.

In its sample, this clone was seen a few times. The chain recombines TRBV27 with TRBJ2-7; the match to TRBD2 covers 9 bases. The CDR3 loop spans 14 amino acids. Germline CDR1 reads MNHEY; CDR2 reads SMNVEV (reference sequence). V was pared by 5 bases and J by 2 bases, with 4 bases of the junction left unmatched. Here the CDR3 reads CASSPKRGAYEQYF. CDR3 in DNA: TGTGCCAGCAGTCCCAAGCGGGGGGCCTACGAGCAGTACTTC.

This sequence joins TRBV27 and TRBJ2-7; perhaps TRBD2 as D (6 bases). The CDR3 is 12 amino acids. CDR1 and CDR2 from the germline V gene are MNHEY and SMNVEV (reference sequence). V lost 8 bases to trimming and J lost 1 base, with 9 bases between them. The CDR3 DNA follows: TGTGCCAGCCACGGGACTTCCTACGAGCAGTACTTC. Residues: CASHGTSYEQYF.

This clone turned up a few times. V and J are TRBV5-1 and TRBJ2-7; D call uncertain. V lost 4 bases and J lost 6, with 23 bases in between. CDR3 length equals 16 residues. Germline V gene data show CDR1 as SGHRS and CDR2 as YFSETQ. The CDR3 sequence is CASSPIGHSRAGEQYF. CDR3 nucleotide sequence: TGCGCCAGCAGCCCCATTGGGCACTCTAGAGCAGGCGAGCAGTACTTC.

This clone was counted only a few times. The chain joins TRBV2 to TRBJ2-3; no definite D call. V was shortened by 10 bases and J by 2 bases, with 10 bases between the two germline ends. CDR1 is SNHLY, CDR2 FYNNEI, per germline. The CDR3 runs to 12 residues. CDR3 nucleotides: TGTGCCACCCGCGCCGACACAGATACGCAGTATTTT. Its protein product is CATRADTDTQYF.

The V gene is TRBV7-2, the J gene TRBJ2-3, with TRBD1 matching over 8 bases. Trimming removed 5 bases from V and 8 bases from J; junction bases left unmatched: 12. CDR3 length: 15 amino acids. CDR1 and CDR2 (germline): SGHTA, FQGNSA. The CDR3 nucleotides read TGTGCCAGCAGCAAAAGTGGGACAGGACTATTTACGCAGTATTTT. As protein: CASSKSGTGLFTQYF.

This clone appeared a few times. The genes are TRBV29-1 and TRBJ2-1; TRBD1 matches at 7 bases. The CDR3 consists of 14 residues. Looked up from germline, CDR1 is SQVTM and CDR2 is ANQGSEA. Losses at the gene ends were 4 bases for V and 3 bases for J; bases not matched to a gene: 6. The CDR3 nucleotides read TGCAGCGTTGTTAGGGACAGAGGCTACAATGAGCAGTTCTTC. It codes for CSVVRDRGYNEQFF.

The CDR3 region has the DNA TGTGCCAGCAGCCAAAGATGGGGGCCGAACACCGGGGAGCTGTTTTTT. This codes for CASSQRWGPNTGELFF. The chain couples TRBV14 to TRBJ2-2; possibly TRBD1 for D (6 bases). The CDR3 sequence is 16 residues long. Per germline, CDR1 SGHDN and CDR2 FVKESK. The V end lost 2 bases, the J end lost 0 bases, and 10 bases lay between the germline ends.

V gene TRBV13 combines with J gene TRBJ2-2, with D perhaps TRBD2 (5 bases). Germline values: CDR1 PRHDT, CDR2 FYEKMQ (reference sequence). The CDR3 extends over 16 amino acids. V was cut by 4 bases and J by 0 bases, with 12 bases left in between. CDR3 amino acids: CASSSRVLANTGELFF. As DNA, the CDR3 is TGTGCCAGCAGCTCAAGGGTACTAGCGAACACCGGGGAGCTGTTTTTT.

The rearrangement links TRBV30 to TRBJ1-6; TRBD1 agrees at 7 bases. Trimming removed 2 bases from V and 8 bases from J; junction bases left unmatched: 9. Germline CDR1 GTSNPN, CDR2 SVGIG (reference sequence). CDR3 size: 15 residues. For the CDR3, the DNA is TGTGCCTGGAGTAGCGGGGCAGGGGGTTATTCACCCCTCCACTTT. This codes for CAWSSGAGGYSPLHF. Supplemented by reference TRBV30 and TRBJ1-6, the full variable domain reads SQTIHQWPATLVQPVGSPLSLECTVEGTSNPNLYWYRQAAGRGLQLLFYSVGIGQISSEVPQNLSASRPQDRQFILSSKKLLLSDSGFYLCAWSSGAGGYSPLHFGNGTRLTVT.

This chain connects TRBV30 to TRBJ2-1; 11 bases line up with TRBD1. This CDR3 spans 16 amino acids. The J segment lost 0 bases and the V segment lost 3 bases, leaving 4 bases of the junction unmatched. Germline CDR1 and CDR2: GTSNPN and SVGIG (reference sequence). As DNA, the CDR3 is TGTGCCTGGAGAGGACAGGGGGCCCTCTCCTACAATGAGCAGTTCTTC. Amino acid sequence: CAWRGQGALSYNEQFF.

J is TRBJ2-2 and V is TRBV30; D may be TRBD1 (6 bases). This CDR3 contains 14 residues. The germline V gene encodes CDR1 GTSNPN and CDR2 SVGIG (reference sequence). Trimming left V 0 bases short and J 5 bases short, with 10 bases between. CDR3 nucleotides: TGTGCCTGGAGTGTCATCAGGGGAACCGGGGAGCTGTTTTTT. This gives the protein CAWSVIRGTGELFF.

This chain joins TRBV11-2 and TRBJ2-7; 7 positions match TRBD1. Germline V gives CDR1 SGHAT, CDR2 FQNNGV. V lost 2 bases to trimming and J lost 2 bases; unmatched junction nucleotides: 3. There are 14 residues in the CDR3. The CDR3 loop reads CASSLWQGAYEQYF. CDR3 DNA: TGTGCCAGCAGCTTATGGCAGGGGGCCTACGAGCAGTACTTC.

Only a few counts were recorded for this clone. V is TRBV5-1 and J is TRBJ2-5; D gene unclear. The CDR3 covers 12 residues. V was shortened by 4 bases and J by 5 bases, with 9 bases between the two germline ends. Germline V CDR1 and CDR2: SGHRS, YFSETQ. The CDR3 here is CASSPDAETQYF. The CDR3 DNA sequence: TGCGCCAGCAGCCCGGACGCGGAGACCCAGTACTTC.

The chain carries TRBV5-1 and TRBJ2-6, with D perhaps matching TRBD1 (5 bases). The CDR3 runs to 16 residues. V lost 4 bases, J lost 0 bases, and 11 bases lay in between. CDR1 and CDR2 from the germline V gene are SGHRS and YFSETQ. The CDR3 is CASSIRQTSGANVLTF. The CDR3 DNA reads TGCGCCAGCAGCATTCGACAGACCTCTGGGGCCAACGTCCTGACTTTC.

This clone was counted only a few times. The chain carries TRBV11-2 and TRBJ1-1; the D is unclear. Trimming took off 3 bases at V and 2 bases at J, with 19 bases between the two ends. The CDR3 is 17 amino acids. The V gene's germline CDR1 is SGHAT and CDR2 FQNNGV. The CDR3 nucleotides are TGTGCCAGCAGCTTTGTTAGAGGAGGCCTGTATAACACTGAAGCTTTCTTT. This gives the protein CASSFVRGGLYNTEAFF.

The chain uses TRBV7-9 and TRBJ2-3; no firm D call. This CDR3 has 15 amino acids. Trimming took 1 base from V and 0 from J, leaving 8 bases between them. Per germline, CDR1 SEHNR and CDR2 FQNEAQ (reference sequence). CDR3 coding DNA: TGTGCCAGCAGCTTAGTAGGCTCTAGCACAGATACGCAGTATTTT. Translation: CASSLVGSSTDTQYF.

The chain links TRBV30 to TRBJ2-1; maybe TRBD1 (5 bases). The CDR3 length is 14 residues. In germline, CDR1 is GTSNPN, CDR2 SVGIG (reference sequence). The V end lost 1 base, the J end lost 2 bases, and 9 bases lay between the germline ends. This CDR3 is CAWSARGAYNEQFF. CDR3 bases: TGTGCCTGGAGTGCTAGGGGTGCCTACAATGAGCAGTTCTTC.

The rearrangement links TRBV7-9 to TRBJ2-7; tentatively, D is TRBD1 or TRBD2 (6 bases each). The germline V gene encodes CDR1 SEHNR and CDR2 FQNEAQ (reference sequence). The CDR3 is 15 residues long. Trimming left V 4 bases short and J 2 bases short, with 15 bases between. CDR3 bases: TGTGCCAGCAGCTCCCCGTTGAGGGGGGCCTACGAGCAGTACTTC. Protein product: CASSSPLRGAYEQYF.

The chain is built from TRBV29-1 and TRBJ1-2; no clear D. The CDR3 totals 11 residues. Germline V CDR1 and CDR2: SQVTM, ANQGSEA. V lost 6 bases to trimming and J lost 6 bases, with 11 bases between them. The chain's CDR3 is CSVNPRNGYTF. For the CDR3, the DNA is TGCAGCGTAAATCCCAGAAATGGCTACACCTTC.

CDR3 protein: CAWSVFGTGELFF. The CDR3 region has the DNA TGTGCCTGGAGTGTTTTTGGGACCGGGGAGCTGTTTTTT. J is TRBJ2-2 and V is TRBV30; D ambiguous. The length of the CDR3 is 13 residues. Germline-derived CDR1 and CDR2 are GTSNPN and SVGIG (reference sequence). The ends were cut back, 0 bases at V and 5 bases at J, with 7 bases in the middle.

This rearrangement joins TRBV4-2 to TRBJ1-2, with 7 bases aligning to TRBD1. V was clipped by 1 base and J by 3 bases; unmatched bases: 5. The CDR3 is 15 amino acids. The germline V gene encodes CDR1 LGHNA and CDR2 YNFKEQ. In DNA form, the CDR3 reads TGTGCCAGCAGCCAAGGGGCAGGGGGGGACTATGGCTACACCTTC. Translated: CASSQGAGGDYGYTF.

The gene calls are TRBV29-1 and TRBJ2-2; tentative D call: TRBD2 (6 bases). Trimming pared 4 bases from V and 6 bases from J, leaving 9 bases between. CDR3 length: 12 residues. Germline values: CDR1 SQVTM, CDR2 ANQGSEA. The chain's CDR3 is CSVGLEAGELFF. Written as DNA, the CDR3 is TGCAGCGTTGGACTAGAGGCCGGGGAGCTGTTTTTT.

This chain uses TRBV30 with TRBJ1-5; a possible D gene is TRBD1 (6 bases). V lost 2 bases, J lost 5 bases, and 10 bases lay in between. The CDR3 is 13 amino acids. Germline-derived CDR1 and CDR2 are GTSNPN and SVGIG (reference sequence). CDR3 DNA: TGTGCCTGGAGTTTGGGGGCGGATCAGCCCCAGCATTTT. Translation gives CAWSLGADQPQHF.

This clone was recorded at least ten times. The chain carries TRBV9 and TRBJ2-3; D is unresolved. Trimming removed 0 bases at V and 6 bases at J, with 17 bases between. Germline V gene lookup returns CDR1 SGDLS and CDR2 YYNGEE. The CDR3 has 16 amino acids. CDR3: CASSVDASFPLDTQYF. The CDR3 coding sequence is TGTGCCAGCAGCGTAGATGCTTCTTTCCCCTTGGATACGCAGTATTTT.